This TCR beta chain was recorded in a study of glioma-infiltrating T cells. After removal of 5 bases from V and 10 bases from J, the junction contained 9 bases not matched to a gene. This CDR3 comprises 13 residues. CDR1 and CDR2 (germline): DFQATT, SNEGSKA (reference sequence). This clonotype was observed a single time. Being one base from a much bigger clone, this may be a read error. Amplification of TCR alpha and beta CDR3 regions from RNA used iRepertoire nested multiplex PCR. For one-step reverse transcription and amplification, about 90-400 ng of tissue mRNA or PBMC total RNA was used. TCRdb independently ran MiXCR on the multiplex PCR reads; one entry per CDR3 protein. The table shows 300,000 to 450,000 distinct CDR3 sequences, with approximately 42% occurring only once.

The receptor was isolated from a human donor with low-grade glioma or glioblastoma, undergoing nonglioma brain surgery, or in good health (not recorded which). Material for sequencing was glioma tissue, nonneoplastic brain tissue, or PBMCs (not recorded which). The chain is built from TRBV20-1 and TRBJ1-2; 11 bases fit TRBD1. CDR3 sequence (DNA): TGCAGTGCTCGGGACAGGGGGGAGAATGTCTACACCTTC. Encoded protein: CSARDRGENVYTF.